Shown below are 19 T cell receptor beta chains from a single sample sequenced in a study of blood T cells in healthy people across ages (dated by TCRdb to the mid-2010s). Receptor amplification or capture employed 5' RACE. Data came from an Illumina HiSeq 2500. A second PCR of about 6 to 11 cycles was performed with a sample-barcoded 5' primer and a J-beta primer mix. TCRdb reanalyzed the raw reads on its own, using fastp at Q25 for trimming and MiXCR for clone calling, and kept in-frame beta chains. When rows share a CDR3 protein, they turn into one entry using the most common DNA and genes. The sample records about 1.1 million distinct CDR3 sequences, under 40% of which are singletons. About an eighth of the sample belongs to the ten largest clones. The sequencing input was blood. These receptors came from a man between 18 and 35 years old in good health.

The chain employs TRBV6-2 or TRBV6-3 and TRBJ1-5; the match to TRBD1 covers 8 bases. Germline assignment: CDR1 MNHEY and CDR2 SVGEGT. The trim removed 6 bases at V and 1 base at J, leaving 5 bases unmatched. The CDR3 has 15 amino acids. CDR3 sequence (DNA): TGTGCCAGCAGCCGGAACAGGGGGAGCAATCAGCCCCAGCATTTT. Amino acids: CASSRNRGSNQPQHF.

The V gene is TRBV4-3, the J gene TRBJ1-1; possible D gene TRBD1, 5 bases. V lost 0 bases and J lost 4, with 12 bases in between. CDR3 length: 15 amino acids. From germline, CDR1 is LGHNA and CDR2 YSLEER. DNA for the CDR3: TGCGCCAGCAGCCAAGATTCAGGGTTTGGCACTGAAGCTTTCTTT. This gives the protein CASSQDSGFGTEAFF.

The CDR3 sequence: CASSEFGVNTEAFF. In nucleotides, the CDR3 is TGTGCCAGCAGTGAGTTCGGTGTGAACACTGAAGCTTTCTTT. This chain uses TRBV25-1 with TRBJ1-1; the D is unclear. Trimming removed 3 bases at V and 0 bases at J, with 8 bases between. This CDR3 region has 14 residues. Germline V gene lookup returns CDR1 MGHDK and CDR2 SYGVNS.

Written as DNA, the CDR3 is TGCAGTGCCAGACGACAGGGGAATAGTCAGCCCCAGCATTTT. Amino acids: CSARRQGNSQPQHF. This sequence joins TRBV20-1 and TRBJ1-5; 8 bases align to TRBD1. The CDR3 totals 14 residues. J lost 6 bases, V lost 6 bases, and 10 bases had no gene match. CDR1 is DFQATT, CDR2 SNEGSKA, per germline (reference sequence).

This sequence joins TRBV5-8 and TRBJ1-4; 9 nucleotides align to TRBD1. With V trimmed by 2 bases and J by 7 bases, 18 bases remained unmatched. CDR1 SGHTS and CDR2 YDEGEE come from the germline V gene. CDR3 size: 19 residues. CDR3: CASSFRPGTGRSRIEKLFF. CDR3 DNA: TGTGCCAGCAGCTTTCGCCCAGGGACAGGGAGGTCGCGGATTGAAAAACTGTTTTTT.

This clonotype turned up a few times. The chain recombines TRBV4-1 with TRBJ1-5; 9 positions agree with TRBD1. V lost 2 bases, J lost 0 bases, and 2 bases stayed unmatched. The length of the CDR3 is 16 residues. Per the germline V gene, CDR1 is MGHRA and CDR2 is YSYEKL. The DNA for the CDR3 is TGCGCCAGCAGCCAAAGGGACAGGGATAGCAATCAGCCCCAGCATTTT. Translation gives CASSQRDRDSNQPQHF.

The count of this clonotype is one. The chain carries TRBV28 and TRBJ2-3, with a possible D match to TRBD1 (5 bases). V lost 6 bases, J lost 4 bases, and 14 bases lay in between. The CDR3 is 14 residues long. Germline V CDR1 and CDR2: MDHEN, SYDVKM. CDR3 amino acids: CASRQDAFSDTQYF. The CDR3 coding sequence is TGTGCCAGCAGACAGGACGCCTTCTCAGATACGCAGTATTTT. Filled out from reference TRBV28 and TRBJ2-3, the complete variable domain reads DVKVTQSSRYLVKRTGEKVFLECVQDMDHENMFWYRQDPGLGLRLIYFSYDVKMKEKGDIPEGYSVSREKKERFSLILESASTNQTSMYLCASRQDAFSDTQYFGPGTRLTVL.

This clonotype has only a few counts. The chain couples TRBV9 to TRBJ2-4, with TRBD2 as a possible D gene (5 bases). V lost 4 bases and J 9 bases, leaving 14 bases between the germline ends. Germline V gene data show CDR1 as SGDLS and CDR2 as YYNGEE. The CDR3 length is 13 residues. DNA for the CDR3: TGTGCCAGCAGCTCCGGGAATGAGGGCATTCAGTACTTC. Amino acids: CASSSGNEGIQYF.

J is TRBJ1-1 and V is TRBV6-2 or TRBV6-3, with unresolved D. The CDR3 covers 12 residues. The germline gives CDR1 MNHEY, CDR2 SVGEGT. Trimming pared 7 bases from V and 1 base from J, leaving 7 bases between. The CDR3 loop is CASINTNTEAFF. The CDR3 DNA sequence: TGTGCCAGCATAAATACGAACACTGAAGCTTTCTTT.

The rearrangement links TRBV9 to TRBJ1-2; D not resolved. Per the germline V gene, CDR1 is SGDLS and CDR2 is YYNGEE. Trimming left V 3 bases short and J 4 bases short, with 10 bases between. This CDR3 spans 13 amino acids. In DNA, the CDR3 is TGTGCCAGCAGCGGTGTGGGTGTCTATGGCTACACCTTC. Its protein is CASSGVGVYGYTF.

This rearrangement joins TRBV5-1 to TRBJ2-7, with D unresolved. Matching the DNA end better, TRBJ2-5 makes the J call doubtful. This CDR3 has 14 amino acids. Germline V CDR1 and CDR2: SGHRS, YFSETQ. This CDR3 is CASSSEVTGETQYF. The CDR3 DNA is TGCGCCAGCAGCTCGGAAGTAACGGGAGAGACCCAGTACTTC.

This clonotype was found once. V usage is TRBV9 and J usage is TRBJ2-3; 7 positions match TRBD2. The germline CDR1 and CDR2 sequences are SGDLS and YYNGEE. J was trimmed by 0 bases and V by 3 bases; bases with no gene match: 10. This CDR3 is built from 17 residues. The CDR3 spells CASSARGGATSTDTQYF. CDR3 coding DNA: TGTGCCAGCAGCGCGCGGGGAGGGGCCACTAGCACAGATACGCAGTATTTT.

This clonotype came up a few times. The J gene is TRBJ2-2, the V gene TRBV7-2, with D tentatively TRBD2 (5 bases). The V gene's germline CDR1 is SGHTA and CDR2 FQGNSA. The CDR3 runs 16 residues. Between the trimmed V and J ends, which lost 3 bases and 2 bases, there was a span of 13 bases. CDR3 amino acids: CASSFVSGINTGELFF. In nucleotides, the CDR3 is TGTGCCAGCAGCTTTGTGTCGGGAATTAACACCGGGGAGCTGTTTTTT.

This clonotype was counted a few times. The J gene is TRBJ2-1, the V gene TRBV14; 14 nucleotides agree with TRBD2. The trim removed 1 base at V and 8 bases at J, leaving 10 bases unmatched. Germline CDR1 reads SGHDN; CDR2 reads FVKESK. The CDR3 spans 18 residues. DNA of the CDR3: TGTGCCAGCAGCCAAGCCCCGAGACTAGCGGGGGGGAGAGATGAGCAGTTCTTC. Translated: CASSQAPRLAGGRDEQFF.

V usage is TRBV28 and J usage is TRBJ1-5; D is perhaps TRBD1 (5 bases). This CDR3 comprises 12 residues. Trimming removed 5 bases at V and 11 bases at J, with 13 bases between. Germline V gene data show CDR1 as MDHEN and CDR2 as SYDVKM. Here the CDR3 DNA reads TGTGCCAGCAGTCGTCGGACAATTGCCCAGCATTTT. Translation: CASSRRTIAQHF.

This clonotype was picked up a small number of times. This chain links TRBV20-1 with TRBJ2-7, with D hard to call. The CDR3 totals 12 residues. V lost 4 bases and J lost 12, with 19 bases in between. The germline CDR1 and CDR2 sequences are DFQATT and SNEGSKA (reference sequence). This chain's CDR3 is CSANRQQKDVYF. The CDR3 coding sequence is TGCAGTGCTAACCGCCAACAGAAGGACGTGTACTTC.

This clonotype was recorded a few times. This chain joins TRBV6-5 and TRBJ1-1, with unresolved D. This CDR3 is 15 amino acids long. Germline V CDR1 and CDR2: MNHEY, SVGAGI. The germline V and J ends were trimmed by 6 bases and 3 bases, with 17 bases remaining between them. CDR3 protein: CASSPKAFGYTEAFF. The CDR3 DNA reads TGTGCCAGCAGCCCAAAAGCGTTCGGGTACACTGAAGCTTTCTTT.

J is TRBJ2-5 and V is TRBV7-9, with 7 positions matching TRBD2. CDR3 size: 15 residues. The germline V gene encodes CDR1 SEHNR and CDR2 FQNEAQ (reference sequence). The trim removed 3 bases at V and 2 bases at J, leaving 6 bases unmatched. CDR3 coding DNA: TGTGCCAGCAGCTTTCCTAGGGGAGGGCAAGAGACCCAGTACTTC. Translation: CASSFPRGGQETQYF.

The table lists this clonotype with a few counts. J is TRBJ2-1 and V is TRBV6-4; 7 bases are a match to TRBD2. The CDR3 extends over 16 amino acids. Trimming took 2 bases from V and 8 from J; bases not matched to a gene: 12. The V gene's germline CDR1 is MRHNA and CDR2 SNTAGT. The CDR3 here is CASSDTGGGYSYEQFF. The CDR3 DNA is TGTGCCAGCAGTGACACGGGCGGGGGTTATAGCTATGAGCAGTTCTTC.